This T cell receptor beta chain emerged from a study of T cell clonality in common variable immunodeficiency. Study-wide findings and caveats: Common variable immunodeficiency TCR beta sequences reportedly had fewer deletions and N-nucleotide insertions. Shared TCRbeta clones were fewer between CVID subjects than controls.

Blood samples were heparinized, about 4.5 to 9 ml per donor. This clone was seen repeatedly, ten times or more. As yet, its antigen is unknown. Read coverage stops 3 residues before the CDR3 terminus; the germline J gene supplies the remainder. Profiling relied on immunoSEQ multiplex PCR, and the TCRdb table lists in-frame clones only, not all of them. The repertoire consists of approximately 37,000 clones, none detected only once. V was pared by 1 base and J by 4 bases, with 13 bases between. Per germline, CDR1 MNHNS and CDR2 SASEGT. The CDR3 covers 15 residues. The TCR was taken from a person aged 18-69 years in good health. The chain has TRBV6-1 and TRBJ1-1; TRBD1 is a possible D gene (6 bases). The sample taken for sequencing was peripheral blood mononuclear cells. The CDR3: CASSEGPGGPTEAFF. CDR3 DNA (partial): TGTGCCAGCAGTGAAGGCCCCGGGGGGCCCACTGAA.